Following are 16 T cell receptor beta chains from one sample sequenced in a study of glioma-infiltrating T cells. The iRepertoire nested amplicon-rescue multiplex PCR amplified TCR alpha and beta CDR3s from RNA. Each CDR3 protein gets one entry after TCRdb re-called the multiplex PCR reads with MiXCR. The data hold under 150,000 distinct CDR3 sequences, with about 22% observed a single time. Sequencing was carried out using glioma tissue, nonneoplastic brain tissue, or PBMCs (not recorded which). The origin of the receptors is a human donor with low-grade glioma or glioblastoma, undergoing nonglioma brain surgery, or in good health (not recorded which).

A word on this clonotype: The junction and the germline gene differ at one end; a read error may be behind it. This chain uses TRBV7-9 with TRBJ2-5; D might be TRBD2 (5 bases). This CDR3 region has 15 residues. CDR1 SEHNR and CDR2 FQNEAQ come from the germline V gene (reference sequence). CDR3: CASSLSPGTQGTQYF. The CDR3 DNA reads TGTGCCAGCAGCTTAAGCCCGGGAACCCAAGGGACCCAGTACTTC.

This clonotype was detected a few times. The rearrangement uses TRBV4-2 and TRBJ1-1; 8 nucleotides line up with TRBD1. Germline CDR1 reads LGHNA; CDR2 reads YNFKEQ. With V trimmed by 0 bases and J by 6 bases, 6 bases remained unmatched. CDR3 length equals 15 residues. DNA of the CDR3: TGTGCCAGCAGCCAAGAGGGACAGGCGTTCTCTGAAGCTTTCTTT. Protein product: CASSQEGQAFSEAFF.

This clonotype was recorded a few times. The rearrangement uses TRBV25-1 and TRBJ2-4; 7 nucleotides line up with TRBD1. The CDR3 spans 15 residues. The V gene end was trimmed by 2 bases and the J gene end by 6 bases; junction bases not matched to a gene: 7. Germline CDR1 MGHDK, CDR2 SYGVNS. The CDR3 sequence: CASSEPDRERNIQYF. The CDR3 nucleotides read TGTGCCAGCAGTGAACCCGACAGGGAAAGAAACATTCAGTACTTC.

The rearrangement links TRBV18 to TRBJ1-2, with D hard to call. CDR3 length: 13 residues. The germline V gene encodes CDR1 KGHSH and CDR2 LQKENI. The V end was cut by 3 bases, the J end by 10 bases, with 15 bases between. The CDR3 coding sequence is TGTGCCAGCTCACCGACTGTTATATTTCCCTACACCTTC. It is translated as CASSPTVIFPYTF.

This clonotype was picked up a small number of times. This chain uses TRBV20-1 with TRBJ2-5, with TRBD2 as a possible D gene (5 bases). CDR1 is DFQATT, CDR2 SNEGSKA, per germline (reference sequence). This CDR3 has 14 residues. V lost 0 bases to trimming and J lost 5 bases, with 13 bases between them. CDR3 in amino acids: CSARDPASRETQYF. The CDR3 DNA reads TGCAGTGCTAGAGATCCGGCTAGCCGGGAGACCCAGTACTTC.

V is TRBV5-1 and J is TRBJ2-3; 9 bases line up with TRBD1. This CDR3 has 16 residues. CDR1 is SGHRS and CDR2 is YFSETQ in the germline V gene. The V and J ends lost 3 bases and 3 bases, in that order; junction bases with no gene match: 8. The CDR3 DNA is TGCGCCAGCAGCTATACCGGGACAGGGTTGACAGATACGCAGTATTTT. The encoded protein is CASSYTGTGLTDTQYF.

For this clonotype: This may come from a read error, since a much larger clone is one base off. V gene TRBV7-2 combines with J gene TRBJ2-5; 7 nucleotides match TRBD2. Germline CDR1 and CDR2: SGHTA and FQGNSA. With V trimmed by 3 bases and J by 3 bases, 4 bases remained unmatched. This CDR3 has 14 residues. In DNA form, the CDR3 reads TGTGCCAGCAGCTTCCCGAGCGGGAAAGAGACCCAGTACTTC. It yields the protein CASSFPSGKETQYF. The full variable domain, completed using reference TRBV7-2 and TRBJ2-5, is GAGVSQSPSNKVTEKGKDVELRCDPISGHTALYWYRQSLGQGLEFLIYFQGNSAPDKSGLPSDRFSAERTGGSVSTLTIQRTQQEDSAVYLCASSFPSGKETQYFGPGTRLLVL.

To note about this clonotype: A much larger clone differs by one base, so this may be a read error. CDR3 DNA sequence: TGCAGTGCTAGAGGACCTAGTCCGTCCCCCCACTTT. Translated: CSARGPSPSPHF. The V and J genes are TRBV20-1 and TRBJ1-6; D gene uncertain. The length of the CDR3 is 12 residues. Trimming shortened V by 1 base and J by 18 bases, and 16 bases separated the two germline ends. Germline V gene sequence: CDR1 DFQATT, CDR2 SNEGSKA (reference sequence).

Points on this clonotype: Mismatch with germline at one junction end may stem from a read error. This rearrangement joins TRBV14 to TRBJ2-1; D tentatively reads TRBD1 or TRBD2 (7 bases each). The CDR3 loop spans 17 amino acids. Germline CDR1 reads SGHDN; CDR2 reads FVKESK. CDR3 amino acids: CASSQPGEGASGNELFF. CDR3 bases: TGTGCCAGCAGCCAGCCCGGGGAGGGGGCCTCGGGGAATGAGCTGTTCTTC.

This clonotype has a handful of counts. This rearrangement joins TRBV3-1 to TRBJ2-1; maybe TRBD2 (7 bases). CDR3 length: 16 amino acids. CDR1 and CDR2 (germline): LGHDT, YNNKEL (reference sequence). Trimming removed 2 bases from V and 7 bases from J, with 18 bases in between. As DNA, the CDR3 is TGTGCCAGCAGCCAACTGTGGGGGGGGCCTGGTAATGAGCAGTTCTTC. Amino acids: CASSQLWGGPGNEQFF.

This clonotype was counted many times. The DNA of the CDR3 is TGTGCCAGTAATAAATACACTGAAGCTTTCTTT. This codes for CASNKYTEAFF. J is TRBJ1-1 and V is TRBV19; D not certain. The V end lost 7 bases, the J end lost 3 bases, and 6 bases lay between the germline ends. Germline V CDR1 and CDR2: LNHDA, SQIVND (reference sequence). There are 11 residues in the CDR3.

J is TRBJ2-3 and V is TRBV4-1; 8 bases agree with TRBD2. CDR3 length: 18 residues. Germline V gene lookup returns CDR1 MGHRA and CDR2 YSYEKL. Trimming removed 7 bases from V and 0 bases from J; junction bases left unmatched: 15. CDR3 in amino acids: CASTTGVAGILSTDTQYF. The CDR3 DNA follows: TGCGCCAGCACCACCGGGGTAGCGGGGATCTTGAGCACAGATACGCAGTATTTT.

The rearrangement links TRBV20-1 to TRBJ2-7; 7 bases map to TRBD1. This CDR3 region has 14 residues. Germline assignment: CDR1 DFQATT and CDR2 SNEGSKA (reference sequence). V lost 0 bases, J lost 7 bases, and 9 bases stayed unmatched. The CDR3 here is CSARDPTGSGEQYV. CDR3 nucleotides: TGCAGTGCTAGAGACCCGACAGGGTCCGGGGAGCAGTACGTC.

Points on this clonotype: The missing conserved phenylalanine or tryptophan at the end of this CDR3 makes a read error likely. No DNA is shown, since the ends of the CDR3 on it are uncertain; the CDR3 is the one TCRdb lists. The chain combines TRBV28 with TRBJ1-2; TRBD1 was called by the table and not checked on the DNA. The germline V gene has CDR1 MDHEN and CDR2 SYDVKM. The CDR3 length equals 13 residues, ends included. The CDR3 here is CASSSVGTGMFAL.

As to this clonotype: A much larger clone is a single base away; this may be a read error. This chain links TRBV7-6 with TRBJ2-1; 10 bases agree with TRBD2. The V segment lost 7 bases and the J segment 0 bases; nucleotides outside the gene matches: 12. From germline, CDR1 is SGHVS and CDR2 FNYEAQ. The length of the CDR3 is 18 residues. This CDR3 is CASIARTSGFSSYNEQFF. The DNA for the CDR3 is TGTGCCAGCATCGCAAGGACTAGCGGTTTCAGCTCCTACAATGAGCAGTTCTTC.

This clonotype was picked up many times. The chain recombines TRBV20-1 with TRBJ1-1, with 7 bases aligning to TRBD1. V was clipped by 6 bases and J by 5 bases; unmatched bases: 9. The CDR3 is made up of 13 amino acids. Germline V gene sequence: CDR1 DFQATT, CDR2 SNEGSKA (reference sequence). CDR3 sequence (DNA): TGCAGTGCCCAATGGGACAGCTCAACTGAAGCTTTCTTT. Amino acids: CSAQWDSSTEAFF.